One and the same sample provided the 7 T cell receptor beta chains below, sequenced in a study of identical twins. TCRdb used MiXCR to reprocess the 5' RACE reads, holding one entry per CDR3 protein. The sample holds 1.5 million to 2 million distinct CDR3 sequences; under 35% are singletons and the top ten take over 0.25%. The source material was cord blood. These receptors were obtained from a newborn girl in good health.

This clonotype was detected only a few times. The chain employs TRBV4-1 and TRBJ1-1, with TRBD1 as a possible D gene (5 bases). V was pared by 0 bases and J by 0 bases, with 20 bases between. The CDR3 runs 19 residues. Germline loops: CDR1 MGHRA, CDR2 YSYEKL. The CDR3, as DNA: TGCGCCAGCAGCCAAGATCGCGGCAGGGCAGAGGGAATGAACACTGAAGCTTTCTTT. This codes for CASSQDRGRAEGMNTEAFF.

This clonotype was observed a handful of times. The chain joins TRBV2 to TRBJ2-5; no clear D gene. From germline, CDR1 is SNHLY and CDR2 FYNNEI. The CDR3 covers 15 residues. V was pared by 1 base and J by 1 base, with 10 bases between. DNA of the CDR3: TGTGCCAGCAGTGAAGAAGGACGGATCCAAGAGACCCAGTACTTC. Protein product: CASSEEGRIQETQYF.

Here the CDR3 DNA reads TGCGCCAGCAGCTCCGGATGGTTTGGTGGCTCCTACGAGCAGTACTTC. This sequence encodes CASSSGWFGGSYEQYF. This chain connects TRBV5-1 to TRBJ2-7; D gene unclear. CDR1 is SGHRS, CDR2 YFSETQ, per germline. Trimming removed 3 bases at V and 0 bases at J, with 16 bases between. The CDR3 is 16 amino acids.

This clonotype was observed a few times. The chain is built from TRBV5-1 and TRBJ2-1, with 9 bases lining up with TRBD1. The CDR3 covers 16 residues. V was pared by 1 base and J by 4 bases, with 6 bases of the junction left unmatched. Germline values: CDR1 SGHRS, CDR2 YFSETQ. The CDR3 reads CASSLLGTGIYNEQFF. CDR3 DNA sequence: TGCGCCAGCAGCTTGTTAGGGACAGGGATTTACAATGAGCAGTTCTTC.

The V gene is TRBV6-1, the J gene TRBJ1-1; D might be TRBD1 (5 bases). V was trimmed by 1 base and J by 5 bases, leaving 14 bases between them. Germline lookup yields CDR1 MNHNS and CDR2 SASEGT. This CDR3 spans 15 amino acids. For the CDR3, the DNA is TGTGCCAGCAGTGAAGACGGGGGGAGGAGGACTGAAGCTTTCTTT. This sequence encodes CASSEDGGRRTEAFF.

To note about this clonotype: This may stem from a read error, because a much larger clone lies one nucleotide away. This sequence joins TRBV28 and TRBJ2-3; 10 nucleotides match TRBD1. Germline values: CDR1 MDHEN, CDR2 SYDVKM. CDR3 length: 14 residues. DNA of the CDR3: TGTGCCAGTGGGACAGGGGCAAGCACAGATGCGCAGTATTTT. Amino acid sequence: CASGTGASTDAQYF.

This clonotype was counted between two and nine times. The genes are TRBV10-1 and TRBJ2-1, with D possibly being TRBD2 (5 bases). The V gene's germline CDR1 is WNHNN and CDR2 SYGVQD (reference sequence). CDR3 length: 14 amino acids. V lost 4 bases and J 3 bases, leaving 10 bases between the germline ends. This CDR3 reads CASSVGRDYNEQFF. The CDR3 bases are TGCGCCAGCAGTGTGGGCCGGGACTACAATGAGCAGTTCTTC.